This entry describes one TCR beta chain. Its specificity is not known. The V gene's germline CDR1 is MNHEY and CDR2 SVGAGI. This CDR3 has 14 amino acids. V dropped 2 bases and J dropped 11 bases, with 18 bases sitting between them. Reverse transcription of roughly 0.5 to 1 ug RNA was performed with random hexamers. TCRdb passed the immunoSEQ multiplex PCR reads through MiXCR, listing each CDR3 protein once. The top ten hold 0.16% of the sample, which has around 200,000 distinct CDR3 sequences, more than 85% seen once. Through negative isolation, CD4+ and CD8+ T cells were obtained, while TEMRA cells were enriched using FACS. This sample is part of a study of CD8 T cells in Susac syndrome. About the study: Patients with Susac syndrome had blood drawn and were at that point therapy-naive, on corticosteroids, or on intravenous immunoglobulin alone.

Whole-study findings and limits: In total CD8+ repertoires, roughly 17 Susac-specific public clones were detected, and CD8+ TEMRA repertoires contained several.

Source material: CD8+ T cells from PBMCs. This chain joins TRBV6-5 and TRBJ1-1; D call uncertain. This receptor was obtained from a human donor with Susac syndrome. DNA of the CDR3: TGTGCCAGCAGTTACCCGGAGGGTTCTGGGGAGGCTTTCTTT. This codes for CASSYPEGSGEAFF.